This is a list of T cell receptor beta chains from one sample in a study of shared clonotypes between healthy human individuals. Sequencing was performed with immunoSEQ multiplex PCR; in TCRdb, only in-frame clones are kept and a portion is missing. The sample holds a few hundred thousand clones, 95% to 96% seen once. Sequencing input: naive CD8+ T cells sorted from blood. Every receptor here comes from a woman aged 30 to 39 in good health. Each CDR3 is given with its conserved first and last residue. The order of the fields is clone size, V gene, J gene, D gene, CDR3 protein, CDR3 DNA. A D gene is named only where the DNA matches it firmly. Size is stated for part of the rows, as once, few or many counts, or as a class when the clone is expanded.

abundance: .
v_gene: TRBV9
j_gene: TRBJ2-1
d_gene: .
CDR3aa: CASSVGAGTSYNEQFF
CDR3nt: TGTGCCAGCAGCGTAGGGGCGGGAACCTCCTACAATGAGCAGTTCTTC

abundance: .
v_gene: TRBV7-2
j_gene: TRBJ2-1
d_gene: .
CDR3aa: CASSLYGYNEQFF
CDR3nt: TGTGCCAGCAGCTTATATGGTTACAATGAGCAGTTCTTC

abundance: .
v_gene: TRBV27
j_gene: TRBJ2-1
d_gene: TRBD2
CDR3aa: CASSSGTSELNEQFF
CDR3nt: TGTGCCAGCAGTTCCGGGACTAGCGAGCTCAATGAGCAGTTCTTC

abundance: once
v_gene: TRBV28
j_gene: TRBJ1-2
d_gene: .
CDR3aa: CASSLRQNYGYTF
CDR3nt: TGTGCCAGCAGTTTACGACAGAACTATGGCTACACCTTC

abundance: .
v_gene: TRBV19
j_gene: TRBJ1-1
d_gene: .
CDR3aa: CASSIMGNTEAFF
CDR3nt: TGTGCCAGTAGTATAATGGGAAATACTGAAGCTTTCTTT

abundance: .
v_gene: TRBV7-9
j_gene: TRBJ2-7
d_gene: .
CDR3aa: CASSFGKAEQYF
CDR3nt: TGTGCCAGCAGCTTCGGGAAGGCCGAGCAGTACTTC

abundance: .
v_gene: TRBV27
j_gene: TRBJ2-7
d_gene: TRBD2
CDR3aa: CASSSSTGTSGPYEQYF
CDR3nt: TGTGCCAGCAGTTCGTCGACAGGGACTAGCGGCCCCTACGAGCAGTACTTC

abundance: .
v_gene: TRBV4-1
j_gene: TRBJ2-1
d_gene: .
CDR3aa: CASSQDRTQILNEQFF
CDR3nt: TGCGCCAGCAGCCAAGATAGGACACAGATTCTCAATGAGCAGTTCTTC

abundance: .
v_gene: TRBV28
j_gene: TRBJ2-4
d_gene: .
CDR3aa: CASSGDPPSENIQYF
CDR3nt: TGTGCCAGCAGTGGGGACCCTCCTTCGGAAAACATTCAGTACTTC

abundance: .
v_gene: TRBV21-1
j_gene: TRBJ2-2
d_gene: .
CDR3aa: CASSKTSTERWAGELFF
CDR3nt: TGTGCCAGCAGCAAAACATCGACAGAAAGATGGGCCGGGGAGCTGTTTTTT

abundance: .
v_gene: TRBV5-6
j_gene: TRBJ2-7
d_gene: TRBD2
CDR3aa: CASSFSGSKYEQYF
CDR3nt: TGTGCCAGCAGCTTTAGCGGGAGTAAATACGAGCAGTACTTC

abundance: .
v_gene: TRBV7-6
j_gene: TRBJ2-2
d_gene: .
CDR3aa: CASSLAGWQYTGELFF
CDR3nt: TGTGCCAGCAGCTTAGCGGGTTGGCAGTACACCGGGGAGCTGTTTTTT

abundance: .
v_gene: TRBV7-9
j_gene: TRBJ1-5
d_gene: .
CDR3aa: CASSLGGGSDQPQHF
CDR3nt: TGTGCCAGCAGCTTAGGTGGGGGATCCGATCAGCCCCAGCATTTT

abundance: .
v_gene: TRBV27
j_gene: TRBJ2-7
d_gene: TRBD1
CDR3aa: CASTDPGQGNEQYF
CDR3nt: TGTGCCAGCACCGACCCGGGACAGGGCAACGAGCAGTACTTC

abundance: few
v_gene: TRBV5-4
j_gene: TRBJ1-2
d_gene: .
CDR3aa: CASSLDRGYGYTF
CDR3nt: TGTGCCAGCAGCTTGGATCGGGGCTATGGCTACACCTTC

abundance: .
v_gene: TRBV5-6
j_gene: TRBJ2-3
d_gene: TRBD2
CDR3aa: CASSLHLAASTDTQYF
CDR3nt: TGTGCCAGCAGCTTGCACCTAGCGGCTAGCACAGATACGCAGTATTTT

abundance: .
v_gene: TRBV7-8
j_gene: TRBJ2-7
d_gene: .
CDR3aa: CASSLGVWAPPGLAYEQYF
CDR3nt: TGTGCCAGCAGCTTAGGTGTTTGGGCGCCCCCCGGATTAGCCTACGAGCAGTACTTC

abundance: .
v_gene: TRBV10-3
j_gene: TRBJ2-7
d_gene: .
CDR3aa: CAISESTKGYEQYF
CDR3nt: TGTGCCATCAGTGAGTCGACGAAGGGGTACGAGCAGTACTTC

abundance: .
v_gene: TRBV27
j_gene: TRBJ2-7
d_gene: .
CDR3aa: CASSFLGEQYF
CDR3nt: TGTGCCAGCAGTTTCTTGGGCGAGCAGTACTTC

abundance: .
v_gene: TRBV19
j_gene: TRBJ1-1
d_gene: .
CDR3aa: CASNSGTVNTEAFF
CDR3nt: TGTGCCAGTAATTCCGGGACGGTGAACACTGAAGCTTTCTTT

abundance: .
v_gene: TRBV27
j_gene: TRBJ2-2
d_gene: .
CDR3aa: CASSLGTNTGELFF
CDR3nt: TGTGCCAGCAGTTTGGGGACTAACACCGGGGAGCTGTTTTTT

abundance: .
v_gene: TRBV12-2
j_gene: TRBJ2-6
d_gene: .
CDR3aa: CASRDNSPQSRANVLTF
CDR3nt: TGTGCAAGTCGCGACAATTCGCCACAAAGTCGGGCCAACGTCCTGACTTTC

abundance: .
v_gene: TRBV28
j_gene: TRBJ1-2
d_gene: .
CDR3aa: CASSFSGGIYGYTF
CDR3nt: TGTGCCAGCAGTTTCTCGGGGGGAATCTATGGCTACACCTTC

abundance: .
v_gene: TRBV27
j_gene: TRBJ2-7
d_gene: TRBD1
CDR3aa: CASSLRDSPTYEQYF
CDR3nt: TGTGCCAGCAGTTTACGGGACAGTCCGACCTACGAGCAGTACTTC

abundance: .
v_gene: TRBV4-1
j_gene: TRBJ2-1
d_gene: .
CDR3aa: CASSQEYYTNNEQFF
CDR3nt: TGCGCCAGCAGCCAAGAGTACTACACTAACAATGAGCAGTTCTTC

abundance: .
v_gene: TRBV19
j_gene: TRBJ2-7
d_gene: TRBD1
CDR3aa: CASSNDRETFYEQYF
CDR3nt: TGTGCCAGTAGTAACGACAGGGAGACCTTCTACGAGCAGTACTTC

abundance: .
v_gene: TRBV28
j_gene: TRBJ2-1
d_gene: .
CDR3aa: CASSSGVAWGSYNEQFF
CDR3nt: TGTGCCAGCAGTTCGGGAGTAGCATGGGGGTCCTACAATGAGCAGTTCTTC

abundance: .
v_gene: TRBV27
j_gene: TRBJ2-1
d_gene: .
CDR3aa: CASSWGRGNEQFF
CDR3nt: TGTGCCAGCAGTTGGGGCCGGGGGAATGAGCAGTTCTTC

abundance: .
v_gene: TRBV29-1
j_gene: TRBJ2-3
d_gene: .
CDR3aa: CSVEGEQGTDTQYF
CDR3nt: TGCAGCGTTGAAGGGGAGCAGGGAACAGATACGCAGTATTTT

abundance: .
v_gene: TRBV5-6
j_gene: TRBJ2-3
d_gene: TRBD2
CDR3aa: CASSRGTRVTDTQYF
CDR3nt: TGTGCCAGCAGCCGTGGGACTAGGGTCACAGATACGCAGTATTTT

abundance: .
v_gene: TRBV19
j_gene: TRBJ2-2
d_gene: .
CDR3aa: CASWEGVAGELFF
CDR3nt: TGTGCTTCATGGGAGGGGGTGGCCGGGGAGCTGTTTTTT

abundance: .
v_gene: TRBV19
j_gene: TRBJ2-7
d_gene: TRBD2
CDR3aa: CASSTLAGGAYEQYF
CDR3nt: TGTGCCAGTAGTACCCTAGCGGGAGGTGCCTACGAGCAGTACTTC

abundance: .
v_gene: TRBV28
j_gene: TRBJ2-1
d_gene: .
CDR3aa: CASSPTGLALEQFF
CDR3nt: TGTGCCAGCAGTCCGACAGGACTGGCTTTAGAGCAGTTCTTC

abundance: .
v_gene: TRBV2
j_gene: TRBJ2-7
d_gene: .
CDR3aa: CASIYRDIYEQYF
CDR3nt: TGTGCCAGTATCTACCGGGACATCTACGAGCAGTACTTC

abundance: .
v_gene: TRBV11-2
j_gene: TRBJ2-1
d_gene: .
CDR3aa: CASRTEVGPIGYNEQFF
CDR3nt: TGTGCCAGCAGAACGGAGGTGGGGCCGATAGGATACAATGAGCAGTTCTTC

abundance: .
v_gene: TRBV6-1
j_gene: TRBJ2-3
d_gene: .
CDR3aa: CASSEAGSDTQYF
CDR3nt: TGTGCCAGCAGTGAAGCTGGTTCAGATACGCAGTATTTT

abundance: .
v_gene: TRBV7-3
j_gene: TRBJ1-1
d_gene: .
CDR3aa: CASSQGGTEAFF
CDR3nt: TGTGCCAGCAGCCAGGGTGGTACTGAAGCTTTCTTT

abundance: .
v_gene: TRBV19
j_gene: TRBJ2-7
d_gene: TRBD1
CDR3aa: CASSSRDRGYEQYF
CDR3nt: TGTGCCAGTAGTAGCCGGGACAGGGGCTACGAGCAGTACTTC

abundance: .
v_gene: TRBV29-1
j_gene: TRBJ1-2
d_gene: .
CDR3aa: CSVEDQGRVYGYTF
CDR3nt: TGCAGCGTTGAAGACCAGGGCAGGGTTTATGGCTACACCTTC